This paragraph covers one T cell receptor beta chain sequence. Samples came from patients with localized non-small cell lung adenocarcinoma. The data derive from a study of CD4 and CD8 cells across lung adenocarcinoma regions. TCRdb re-derived calls from the PCR reads in MiXCR, one entry per CDR3 protein. This table has roughly 3,900 distinct CDR3 sequences, 60% to 75% appearing once. The CDR3 spans 16 residues. V dropped 6 bases and J dropped 11 bases, with 28 bases sitting between them. Germline lookup yields CDR1 MNHNS and CDR2 SASEGT. The receptor was isolated from a male donor with lung adenocarcinoma. The CD4 and CD8 labels of this study may be unreliable. The sequenced material came from CD4+ T cells from the center of a lung tumor. V and J are TRBV6-1 and TRBJ2-5; D is perhaps TRBD1 or TRBD2 (6 bases each). CDR3 amino acids: CASRTRGGPGKDTQYF. Written as DNA, the CDR3 is TGTGCCAGCAGGACGCGAGGGGGGCCTGGCAAAGATACGCAGTACTTC.